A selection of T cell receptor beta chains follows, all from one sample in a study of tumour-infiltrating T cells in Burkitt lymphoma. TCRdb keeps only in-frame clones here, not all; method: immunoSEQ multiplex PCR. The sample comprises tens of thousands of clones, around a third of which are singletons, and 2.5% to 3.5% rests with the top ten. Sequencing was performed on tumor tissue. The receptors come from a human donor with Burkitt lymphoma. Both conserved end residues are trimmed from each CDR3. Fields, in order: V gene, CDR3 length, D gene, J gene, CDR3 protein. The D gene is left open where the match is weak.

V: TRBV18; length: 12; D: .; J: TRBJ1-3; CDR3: ASSPGGPGNTIY
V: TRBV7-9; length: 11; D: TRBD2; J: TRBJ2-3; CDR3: ASSFLGEGTQY
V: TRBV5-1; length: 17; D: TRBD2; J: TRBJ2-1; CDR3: ASSLVASGGLSSYNEQF
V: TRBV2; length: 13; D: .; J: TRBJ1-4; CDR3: ASSVDTGSGEKLF
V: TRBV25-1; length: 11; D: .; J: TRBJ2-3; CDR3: ASSAGSTDTQY
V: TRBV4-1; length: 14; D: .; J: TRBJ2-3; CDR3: ASSQRGQDYTDTQY
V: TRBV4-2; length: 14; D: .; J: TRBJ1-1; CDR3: ASSLFPDRLNTEAF
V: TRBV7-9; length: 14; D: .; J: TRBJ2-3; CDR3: ASSPRTTAGPDTQY
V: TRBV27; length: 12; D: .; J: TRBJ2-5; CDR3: ASSRLEPRETQY
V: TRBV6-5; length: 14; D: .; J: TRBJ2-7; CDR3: ASSYSHRVHPWEQY
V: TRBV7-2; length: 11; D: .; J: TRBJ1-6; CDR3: ASSLPPGSPLH
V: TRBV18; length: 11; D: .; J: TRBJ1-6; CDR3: ASSVDRDSPLH
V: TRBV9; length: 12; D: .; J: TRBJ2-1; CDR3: ASSVGPAPNGQF
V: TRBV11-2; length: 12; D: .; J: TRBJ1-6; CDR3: ASRQDGSNSPLH
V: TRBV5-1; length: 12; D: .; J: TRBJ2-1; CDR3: ASSLDRVRGEQF
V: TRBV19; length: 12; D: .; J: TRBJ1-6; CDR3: ASSASSYNSPLH
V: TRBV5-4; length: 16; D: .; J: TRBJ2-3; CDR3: ASRPGRDWGGPSDTQY
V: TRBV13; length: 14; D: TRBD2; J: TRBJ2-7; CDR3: ASTFSGGLDPLEQY
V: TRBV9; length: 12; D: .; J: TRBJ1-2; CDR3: ASSADWVGYGYT
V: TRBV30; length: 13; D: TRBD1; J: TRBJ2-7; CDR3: AWSKGTGIIYEQY
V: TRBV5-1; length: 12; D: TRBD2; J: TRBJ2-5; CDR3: ASTLAGAEETQY
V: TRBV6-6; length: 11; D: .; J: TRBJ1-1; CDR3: ASSQRQEAGAF
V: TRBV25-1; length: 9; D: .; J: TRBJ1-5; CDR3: ASSAGSAQH
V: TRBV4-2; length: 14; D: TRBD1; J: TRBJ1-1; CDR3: ASSHIIGTGGTEAF
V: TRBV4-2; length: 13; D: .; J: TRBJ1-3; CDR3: ASSQDRRQGSYTD
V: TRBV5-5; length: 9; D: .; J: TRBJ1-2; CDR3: ASSLSYGYT
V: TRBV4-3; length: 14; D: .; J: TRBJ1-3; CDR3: ASSQEIGAGGNTIY
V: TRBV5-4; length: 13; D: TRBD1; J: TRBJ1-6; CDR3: ASSVTGAYNSPLH
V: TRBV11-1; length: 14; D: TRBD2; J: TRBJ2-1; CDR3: ASSLPPGLAYNEQF
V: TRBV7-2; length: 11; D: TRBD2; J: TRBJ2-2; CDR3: ASSRGGPGELF
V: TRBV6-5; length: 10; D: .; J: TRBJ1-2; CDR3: ASSYADYGYT
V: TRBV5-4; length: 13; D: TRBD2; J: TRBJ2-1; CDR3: ASSFSGGAYNEQF
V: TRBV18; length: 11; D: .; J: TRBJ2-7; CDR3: ASSPRQMNEQY
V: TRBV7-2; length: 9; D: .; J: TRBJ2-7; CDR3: ASSSRFEQY
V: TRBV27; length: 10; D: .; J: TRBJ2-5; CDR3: ASSLLQETQY
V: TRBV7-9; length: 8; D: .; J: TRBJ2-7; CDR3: ATAPYEQY
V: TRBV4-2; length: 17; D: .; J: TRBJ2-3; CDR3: ASSQVHMIASDSPDTQY
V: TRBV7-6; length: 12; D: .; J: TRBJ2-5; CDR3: ASSLVVGQETQY
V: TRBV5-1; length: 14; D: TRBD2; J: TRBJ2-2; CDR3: ASSLTGGRGTGELF
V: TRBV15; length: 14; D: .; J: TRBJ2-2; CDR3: ATSSVGGAKTGELF
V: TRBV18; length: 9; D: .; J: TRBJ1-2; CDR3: ASSPDQGYT
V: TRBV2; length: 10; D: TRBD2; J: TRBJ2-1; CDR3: ASLAGNNEQF
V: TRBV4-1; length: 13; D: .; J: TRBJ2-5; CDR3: ASSQPLAFGETQY
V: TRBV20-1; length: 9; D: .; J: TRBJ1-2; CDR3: SAGDDYGYT
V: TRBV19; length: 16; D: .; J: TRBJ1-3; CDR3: ASSPGLFKITNGNTIY
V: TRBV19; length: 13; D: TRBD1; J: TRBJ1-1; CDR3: ASRGLQGARTEAF
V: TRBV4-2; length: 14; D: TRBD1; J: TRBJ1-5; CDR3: ASSPTGAGGNQPQH
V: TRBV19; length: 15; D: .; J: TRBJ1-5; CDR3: ASSMVGGQGIRKPQH
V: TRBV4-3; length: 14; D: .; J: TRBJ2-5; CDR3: ASSQEGPGLRETQY
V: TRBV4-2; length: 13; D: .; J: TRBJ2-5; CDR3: ASSQPIRDQETQY
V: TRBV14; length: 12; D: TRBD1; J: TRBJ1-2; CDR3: ASSQSVRGRGYT
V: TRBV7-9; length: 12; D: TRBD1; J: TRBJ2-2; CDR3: ANTGQGNTGELF
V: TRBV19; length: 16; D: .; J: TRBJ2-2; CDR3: ASSPMGVRTLHPGELF
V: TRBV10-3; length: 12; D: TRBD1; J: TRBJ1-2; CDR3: AISNQGANYGYT
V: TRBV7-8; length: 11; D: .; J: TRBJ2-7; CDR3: ASSLAGRYEQY
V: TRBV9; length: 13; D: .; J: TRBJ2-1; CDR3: ASSVGAGSYNEQF